The clone carrying this T cell receptor beta chain was seen a handful of times. Its cognate antigen is unknown. The data were taken from a study of a mutant IDH1 vaccine in newly diagnosed glioma. Only in-frame clones appear in the TCRdb table, and some are missing; sequencing was by immunoSEQ multiplex PCR. Found here are about 32,000 clones, under 80% of them singletons; the top ten hold almost 25%. Germline trimming cut 5 bases from V and 6 bases from J; bases unmatched to any gene: 4. Germline values: CDR1 WSHSY, CDR2 SAAADI. The CDR3 has 12 residues. Sample time point: week 11, during vaccination. The content of each vaccine dose was 300 ug of mutant IDH1 20-mer peptide, and topical imiquimod accompanied it. Donor tumors were new WHO grade 3 or 4 IDH1-mutant, ATRX-lost astrocytomas.

The source was PBMCs, collected from a glioma patient whose treatment included an IDH1 peptide vaccine. This TCR came from a man aged 25-45 years with glioma. This sequence joins TRBV10-2 and TRBJ2-7; 7 bases are a match to TRBD2. This CDR3 is CASSLTSTEQYF. The CDR3 DNA reads TGCGCCAGCAGTCTGACTAGCACCGAGCAGTACTTC.